This T cell receptor (beta chain) was profiled in a study of early T cells in non-severe SARS-CoV-2 infection. Study summary: The sequenced material was bulk RNA from unsorted whole blood, and its chains were unpaired. The study, taken as a whole, reports: VDJdb-based annotation leaned toward anti-spike CD8 responses and missed private and CD4 specificities.

The ends were cut back, 2 bases at V and 0 bases at J, with 8 bases in the middle. This CDR3 is 14 amino acids long. The germline CDR1 and CDR2 sequences are MNHNY and SVGAGI (reference sequence). Researchers tagged individual cDNA molecules with unique molecular identifiers. MiXCR, run by TCRdb on the 5' RACE reads, gives a single entry per CDR3 protein. The sample carries more than 95,000 distinct CDR3 sequences, 11% recorded once. In this sample, this clonotype turned up many times. The antigen is unknown. The chain has TRBV6-6 and TRBJ2-7; the D gene is possibly TRBD2 (7 bases). This TCR came from an adult who was a healthcare worker with PCR-confirmed SARS-CoV-2 infection or an uninfected control (not recorded which). This sample comprised whole blood, obtained at baseline. CDR3 loop: CASSYRGASYEQYF. The CDR3 nucleotides are TGTGCCAGCAGTTACCGGGGGGCCTCCTACGAGCAGTACTTC.